This T cell receptor (beta chain) was observed in a study of T cell repertoires in cytomegalovirus infection. Study at large: Both recently identified HLA-C-restricted and well-studied HLA-B-restricted CMV epitopes were used in the study. It can be stated that public TCR beta signatures indicated CMV infection as well as a matching HLA type.

The germline V gene encodes CDR1 SGHTA and CDR2 FQGTGA. Trimming removed 6 bases from V and 7 bases from J, with 15 bases in between. The CDR3 length is 13 residues. Study-level findings and limits: People with CMV and the relevant HLA were identified by cumulative public TCR beta family frequency. Within the response measured ex vivo, HLA-C-restricted CMV-specific TCR beta clonotypes were dominant.

TCRdb itself ran the reads through MiXCR, one entry per CDR3 protein. The sample carries approximately 310,000 distinct CDR3 sequences, roughly 25% recorded once. This clonotype came up many times. Its antigen remains unidentified. The sequencing here drew on cultured PBMCs, taken from culture after CMV antigen stimulation. This receptor was obtained from a human donor in good health (CMV status not recorded). Some clones in this sample may be carry-over from other donors' samples. The chain combines TRBV7-3 with TRBJ1-2; tentative D call: TRBD1 (6 bases). CDR3 residues: CASSFDRRGGYTF. The CDR3 nucleotides read TGTGCCAGCAGTTTCGACAGGAGGGGTGGCTACACCTTC.